These 29 T cell receptor beta chains came from one sample sequenced in a study of CD8+ T cells in alopecia areata (dated by TCRdb to the late 2010s). In the paper's terms, the time point label means: around 4 weeks on oral tofacitinib. Taken with the paper, the label for treatment or condition translates to: oral pan-JAK inhibitor, 5-10 mg twice daily. The receptor library was made with the immunoSEQ multiplex PCR assay. To provide template for TCR sequencing, every sample had RNA extracted and reverse transcribed into cDNA. Imported from immuneACCESS, the table was reduced by TCRdb to in-frame sequences with V and J called. These copies leave out some clones; in studies compared against another copy, an unresolved V gene accounts for under half, and the cause of the remainder is not known. This sample has approximately 170,000 clones in its table, and about three fifths of those were observed once. Approximately 0.69% of the sample lies in the top ten.

The input for sequencing was CD4+ T cells sorted from blood, taken at week 4, from a patient treated with tofacitinib. Receptor source: a human donor with alopecia areata.

This clone came up once. The chain is built from TRBV29-1 and TRBJ1-2, with TRBD1 matching 8 bases. Germline assignment: CDR1 SQVTM and CDR2 ANQGSEA. The CDR3 is 11 amino acids. The trim removed 7 bases at V and 8 bases at J, leaving 6 bases unmatched. The CDR3 coding sequence is TGCAGCGGCACAGGGGGGTACGGCTACACCTTC. Residues: CSGTGGYGYTF.

Only a few counts were recorded for this clone. This sample includes further DNA sequences coding for the same CDR3. V usage is TRBV29-1 and J usage is TRBJ2-3, with D perhaps matching TRBD1 (5 bases). CDR3 length: 13 amino acids. Per germline, CDR1 SQVTM and CDR2 ANQGSEA. V was clipped by 2 bases and J by 1 base, with 7 bases between them. CDR3 coding DNA: TGCAGCGTTGAAAAAGGGGGCACAGATACGCAGTATTTT. This encodes CSVEKGGTDTQYF.

The rearrangement links TRBV5-6 to TRBJ1-5; TRBD1 matches at 8 bases. With 4 bases clipped from V and 5 bases from J, the junction kept 8 bases outside the gene matches. The length of the CDR3 is 15 residues. Germline CDR1 is SGHDT and CDR2 is YYEEEE. The CDR3 here is CASSETGATYQPQHF. CDR3 DNA sequence: TGTGCCAGCAGCGAGACAGGGGCCACTTATCAGCCCCAGCATTTT.

The rearrangement uses TRBV2 and TRBJ1-5; no clear D. Trimming cost V 2 bases and J 5 bases, with 10 bases left between them. Germline-derived CDR1 and CDR2 are SNHLY and FYNNEI. This CDR3 is built from 14 residues. The CDR3 sequence is CASSERVAYQPQHF. In nucleotides, the CDR3 is TGTGCCAGCAGTGAAAGGGTAGCTTATCAGCCCCAGCATTTT.

This chain joins TRBV5-1 and TRBJ1-2; possible D gene TRBD1, 5 bases. V was cut by 0 bases and J by 6 bases, with 15 bases left in between. The CDR3 covers 15 residues. Germline loops: CDR1 SGHRS, CDR2 YFSETQ. The CDR3: CASSLALSGGNGYTF. The CDR3 region has the DNA TGCGCCAGCAGCTTGGCGCTCTCCGGGGGAAATGGCTACACCTTC.

The V call is TRBV7-9, the J call TRBJ1-5, with 8 nucleotides matching TRBD1. The germline CDR1 and CDR2 sequences are SEHNR and FQNEAQ (reference sequence). The CDR3 spans 14 residues. Trimming at V came to 3 bases and at J to 3 bases, leaving 1 base not matched to a gene. The CDR3 nucleotides read TGTGCCAGCAGCTTGGACAGGGACAATCAGCCCCAGCATTTT. Residues: CASSLDRDNQPQHF.

The sample holds a few counts of this clone. The J gene is TRBJ1-3, the V gene TRBV7-2; D gene unclear. The V gene's germline CDR1 is SGHTA and CDR2 FQGNSA. The CDR3 covers 15 residues. The ends were cut back, 6 bases at V and 2 bases at J, with 14 bases in the middle. The CDR3: CASSLSTDPGNTIYF. The CDR3 nucleotides read TGTGCCAGCAGTTTGTCCACAGATCCTGGAAACACCATATATTTT.

This clone was detected only a few times. The rearrangement links TRBV5-4 to TRBJ2-5; 7 bases are a match to TRBD2. The CDR3 is 15 residues long. From germline, CDR1 is SGHNT and CDR2 YYREEE (reference sequence). With V trimmed by 0 bases and J by 4 bases, 6 bases remained unmatched. The CDR3 region is CASSLVGRSPETQYF. CDR3 nucleotides: TGTGCCAGCAGCTTGGTCGGGAGGTCCCCAGAGACCCAGTACTTC.

In this sample, this clone turned up a few times. The chain recombines TRBV9 with TRBJ2-1; D is undetermined. The CDR3 length is 11 residues. Per the germline V gene, CDR1 is SGDLS and CDR2 is YYNGEE. V was pared by 0 bases and J by 9 bases, with 4 bases between. CDR3 region: CASSVEGEQFF. The CDR3, as DNA: TGTGCCAGCAGCGTAGAGGGTGAGCAGTTCTTC.

This clone was seen a handful of times. At one of its ends the junction is not consistent with the germline gene, which may arise from a read error. V usage is TRBV7-9 and J usage is TRBJ2-7; 11 positions agree with TRBD2. Germline V lookup: CDR1 SEHNR, CDR2 FQNEAQ (reference sequence). The CDR3 has 14 amino acids. The CDR3 reads CASSIAGGLGEQYF. CDR3 nucleotides: TGTGCCAGCAGCATAGCGGGAGGGCTTGGCGAGCAGTACTTC. Together with reference TRBV7-9 and TRBJ2-7, the CDR3 gives the full variable domain: DTGVSQNPRHKITKRGQNVTFRCDPISEHNRLYWYRQTLGQGPEFLTYFQNEAQLEKSRLLSDRFSAERPKGSFSTLEIQRTEQGDSAMYLCASSIAGGLGEQYFGPGTRLTVT.

This clone has a single count. The gene calls are TRBV30 and TRBJ1-1, with no clear D. Trimming took off 0 bases at V and 11 bases at J, with 19 bases between the two ends. The germline V gene encodes CDR1 GTSNPN and CDR2 SVGIG (reference sequence). This CDR3 is built from 14 residues. CDR3 loop: CAWSVNGVRWEAFF. For the CDR3, the DNA is TGTGCCTGGAGTGTCAACGGGGTCCGCTGGGAGGCTTTCTTT.

V is TRBV5-6 and J is TRBJ1-3; TRBD1 is a possible D gene (5 bases). The germline V and J ends were trimmed by 0 bases and 4 bases, with 11 bases remaining between them. Germline V lookup: CDR1 SGHDT, CDR2 YYEEEE. The CDR3 contains 15 residues. In DNA, the CDR3 is TGTGCCAGCAGCTTGGCTCAGGGTGTGGGAAACACCATATATTTT. Encoded protein: CASSLAQGVGNTIYF.

The CDR3 bases are TGCAGCTCTTTCAGGCGATCTCATGGCTACACCTTC. This gives the protein CSSFRRSHGYTF. The V call is TRBV29-1, the J call TRBJ1-2, with no clear D. V lost 8 bases and J lost 6, with 16 bases in between. CDR1 SQVTM and CDR2 ANQGSEA come from the germline V gene. CDR3 size: 12 residues.

This clone was observed a handful of times. The chain joins TRBV7-2 to TRBJ2-1, with 8 positions matching TRBD2. Per the germline V gene, CDR1 is SGHTA and CDR2 is FQGNSA. This CDR3 region has 15 residues. J lost 4 bases, V lost 1 base, and 3 bases had no gene match. The CDR3 protein is CASSLEGLVYNEQFF. DNA of the CDR3: TGTGCCAGCAGCTTAGAGGGACTAGTTTACAATGAGCAGTTCTTC.

The chain is built from TRBV7-2 and TRBJ2-5, with D possibly being TRBD1 (5 bases). The V gene lost 5 bases and the J gene lost 2 bases, with 15 bases spanning the gap. Germline loops: CDR1 SGHTA, CDR2 FQGNSA. The CDR3 has 15 residues. The CDR3 protein is CASSLRGGPQETQYF. The CDR3 DNA follows: TGTGCCAGCAGCCTAAGGGGCGGACCGCAAGAGACCCAGTACTTC.

V is TRBV29-1 and J is TRBJ2-3; 8 bases agree with TRBD1. Germline trimming cut 4 bases from V and 0 bases from J; bases unmatched to any gene: 0. CDR3 length: 13 amino acids. Germline V lookup: CDR1 SQVTM, CDR2 ANQGSEA. The CDR3 loop is CSVGTGSTDTQYF. The CDR3 bases are TGCAGCGTTGGGACAGGGAGCACAGATACGCAGTATTTT.

This clone was counted a few times. This chain joins TRBV29-1 and TRBJ2-7; TRBD2 matches at 7 bases. The CDR3 is made up of 11 amino acids. Trimming cost V 6 bases and J 3 bases; bases outside gene matches: 2. In germline, CDR1 is SQVTM, CDR2 ANQGSEA. The CDR3 loop is CSVGGYYEQYF. The CDR3 region has the DNA TGCAGCGTCGGGGGGTACTACGAGCAGTACTTC.

This clone has only a few counts. The gene calls are TRBV5-4 and TRBJ2-2; no reliable D call. V was cut by 3 bases and J by 3 bases, with 15 bases left in between. Germline loops: CDR1 SGHNT, CDR2 YYREEE (reference sequence). This CDR3 contains 16 residues. The CDR3 DNA follows: TGTGCCAGCAGCTCTCGGACCGCCCGAGACACCGGGGAGCTGTTTTTT. Its translation: CASSSRTARDTGELFF.

The chain joins TRBV11-2 to TRBJ2-3; perhaps TRBD2 as D (6 bases). Trimming shortened V by 4 bases and J by 6 bases, and 14 bases separated the two germline ends. Per the germline V gene, CDR1 is SGHAT and CDR2 is FQNNGV. The CDR3 is 14 amino acids. The CDR3 nucleotides read TGTGCCAGCAGCTCACCGACTAGAATGGATACGCAGTATTTT. This gives the protein CASSSPTRMDTQYF. The whole variable domain, remainder taken from reference TRBV11-2 and TRBJ2-3, is EAGVAQSPRYKIIEKRQSVAFWCNPISGHATLYWYQQILGQGPKLLIQFQNNGVVDDSQLPKDRFSAERLKGVDSTLKIQPAKLEDSAVYLCASSSPTRMDTQYFGPGTRLTVL.

This clone occurred a few times. CDR3 amino acids: CSVVGRAGGAYNEQFF. DNA of the CDR3: TGCAGCGTTGTTGGGAGGGCAGGGGGAGCTTACAATGAGCAGTTCTTC. The V and J genes are TRBV29-1 and TRBJ2-1, with D perhaps TRBD1 or TRBD2 (7 bases each). The germline V gene encodes CDR1 SQVTM and CDR2 ANQGSEA. The CDR3 loop spans 16 amino acids. The V and J ends lost 4 bases and 4 bases respectively, with 20 bases between them.

This clone appeared a few times. The chain joins TRBV10-3 to TRBJ1-1, with D possibly matching TRBD1 (5 bases). The V gene lost 2 bases and the J gene lost 0 bases, with 7 bases spanning the gap. CDR3 length: 14 residues. Per germline, CDR1 ENHRY and CDR2 SYGVKD. As DNA, the CDR3 is TGTGCCATCAGTGAGAGGGACCTGAACACTGAAGCTTTCTTT. Translation: CAISERDLNTEAFF.

The chain couples TRBV4-1 to TRBJ2-4; 12 nucleotides agree with TRBD2. V was pared by 6 bases and J by 1 base, with 13 bases of the junction left unmatched. The CDR3 is made up of 19 amino acids. Germline V gene lookup returns CDR1 MGHRA and CDR2 YSYEKL. For the CDR3, the DNA is TGCGCCAGCAGTCCCCCGGGGACTAGCGGGCGGGACGCCAAAAACATTCAGTACTTC. Translating gives CASSPPGTSGRDAKNIQYF.

The chain uses TRBV29-1 and TRBJ2-1, with a possible D match to TRBD1 (6 bases). Trimming removed 7 bases from V and 6 bases from J, with 10 bases in between. CDR1 is SQVTM and CDR2 is ANQGSEA in the germline V gene. There are 11 residues in the CDR3. CDR3 sequence reads: CSADRTNEQFF. The CDR3 DNA reads TGCAGCGCCGACAGGACCAATGAGCAGTTCTTC.

This rearrangement joins TRBV29-1 to TRBJ2-5, with 10 bases fitting TRBD1. Losses at the gene ends were 3 bases for V and 5 bases for J; bases not matched to a gene: 6. This CDR3 has 14 amino acids. CDR1 and CDR2 from the germline V gene are SQVTM and ANQGSEA. CDR3 in amino acids: CSVDMDRGWETQYF. The CDR3 region has the DNA TGCAGCGTTGATATGGACAGGGGGTGGGAGACCCAGTACTTC.

The CDR3 loop is CASSEPTSTDTQYF. As DNA, the CDR3 is TGTGCCAGCAGCGAACCTACGAGCACAGATACGCAGTATTTT. The chain uses TRBV13 and TRBJ2-3; D is undetermined. V lost 5 bases and J 0 bases, leaving 9 bases between the germline ends. Germline lookup yields CDR1 PRHDT and CDR2 FYEKMQ (reference sequence). The CDR3 covers 14 residues.

The rearrangement uses TRBV29-1 and TRBJ2-2; tentative D call: TRBD1 (7 bases). CDR3 length: 16 residues. V was cut by 2 bases and J by 1 base, with 14 bases left in between. The germline gives CDR1 SQVTM, CDR2 ANQGSEA. The CDR3 nucleotides are TGCAGCGTTGAACAACACAGGGGACTGAACACCGGGGAGCTGTTTTTT. It yields the protein CSVEQHRGLNTGELFF.

A few counts support this clone. This chain joins TRBV7-9 and TRBJ2-7; unclear D gene. The V end lost 0 bases, the J end lost 5 bases, and 5 bases lay between the germline ends. This CDR3 region has 12 residues. Germline-derived CDR1 and CDR2 are SEHNR and FQNEAQ (reference sequence). CDR3 in amino acids: CASSLATHEQYF. CDR3 bases: TGTGCCAGCAGCTTAGCTACTCACGAGCAGTACTTC.

This chain links TRBV19 with TRBJ2-5; 8 bases match TRBD2. Germline trimming cut 8 bases from V and 4 bases from J; bases unmatched to any gene: 3. CDR1 LNHDA and CDR2 SQIVND come from the germline V gene (reference sequence). The CDR3 extends over 12 amino acids. The CDR3 loop is CASRTSGETQYF. In nucleotides, the CDR3 is TGTGCCAGTCGAACTAGCGGAGAGACCCAGTACTTC. Looking up the rest from reference TRBV19 and TRBJ2-5 gives the full variable domain: DGGITQSPKYLFRKEGQNVTLSCEQNLNHDAMYWYRQDPGQGLRLIYYSQIVNDFQKGDIAEGYSVSREKKESFPLTVTSAQKNPTAFYLCASRTSGETQYFGPGTRLLVL.

CDR3 amino acids: CASRGLAGVGNEQFF. DNA of the CDR3: TGTGCCAGCAGAGGACTAGCGGGAGTAGGAAATGAGCAGTTCTTC. The gene calls are TRBV25-1 and TRBJ2-1; 13 bases map to TRBD2. V lost 6 bases and J lost 7; bases outside the gene matches: 6. The germline V gene encodes CDR1 MGHDK and CDR2 SYGVNS. CDR3 size: 15 residues.